Below, 26 T cell receptor beta chains from the same sample are listed, as sequenced in a study of STAT3 mutations in large granular lymphocyte leukemia. Points from the study as a whole: At least one immunodominant TCR beta clonotype appeared in every T-cell large granular lymphocyte leukemia patient.

Assay used: immunoSEQ multiplex PCR; TCRdb lists only in-frame clones, some missing. The sample has approximately 17,000 clones; roughly 81% are singletons. No antigens are known for them. The sequencing sample was made of peripheral blood mononuclear cells. The origin of the receptors is a man aged 50-59 years with T-cell large granular lymphocyte leukemia. Some clones in this sample may be carry-over from other donors' samples.

This rearrangement joins TRBV7-3 to TRBJ2-7; 9 bases are a match to TRBD2. The germline V gene encodes CDR1 SGHTA and CDR2 FQGTGA. CDR3 size: 13 residues. Trimming took 2 bases from V and 4 from J; bases not matched to a gene: 0. CDR3 residues: CASSLAGGYEQYF. The DNA for the CDR3 is TGTGCCAGCAGCTTAGCGGGGGGGTACGAGCAGTACTTC.

This chain uses TRBV15 with TRBJ2-6, with TRBD2 matching 10 bases. The CDR3 spans 16 residues. V lost 5 bases, J lost 3 bases, and 4 bases stayed unmatched. Germline loops: CDR1 LNHNV, CDR2 YYDKDF (reference sequence). The CDR3 reads CATSDLAGVGANVLTF. DNA of the CDR3: TGTGCCACCAGCGATCTAGCGGGAGTTGGGGCCAACGTCCTGACTTTC.

CDR3: CASSSDRGFYEQYF. CDR3 in DNA: TGTGCCAGCAGCTCGGACAGGGGGTTCTACGAGCAGTACTTC. The chain is built from TRBV7-2 and TRBJ2-7, with 10 nucleotides matching TRBD1. Trimming at V came to 4 bases and at J to 3 bases, leaving 3 bases not matched to a gene. The CDR3 totals 14 residues. The germline V gene encodes CDR1 SGHTA and CDR2 FQGNSA.

The J gene is TRBJ2-3, the V gene TRBV18; a weak D match, TRBD1 (5 bases). This CDR3 is built from 16 residues. Germline loops: CDR1 KGHSH, CDR2 LQKENI. The V gene lost 5 bases and the J gene lost 0 bases, with 15 bases spanning the gap. The CDR3 sequence is CASSSAGMGSTDTQYF. The CDR3 DNA reads TGTGCCAGCTCATCCGCAGGGATGGGTAGCACAGATACGCAGTATTTT.

The V and J genes are TRBV14 and TRBJ2-5; D gene uncertain. The CDR3 sequence is 11 residues long. Germline loops: CDR1 SGHDN, CDR2 FVKESK. Between the trimmed V and J ends, which lost 2 bases and 4 bases, there was a span of 2 bases. DNA for the CDR3: TGTGCCAGCAGCCAAAGAGAGACCCAGTACTTC. Translation gives CASSQRETQYF.

The chain employs TRBV5-4 and TRBJ1-1, with a weak D call TRBD1 (5 bases). Per germline, CDR1 SGHNT and CDR2 YYREEE (reference sequence). V lost 0 bases to trimming and J lost 0 bases, with 9 bases between them. The CDR3 contains 15 residues. In DNA, the CDR3 is TGTGCCAGCAGCTTGGGTGTAGGGGTGAACACTGAAGCTTTCTTT. Protein sequence: CASSLGVGVNTEAFF.

CDR3 in amino acids: CASSPGLAGGMETQYF. CDR3 DNA: TGTGCCAGCAGCCCTGGACTAGCGGGAGGTATGGAGACCCAGTACTTC. This chain joins TRBV7-9 and TRBJ2-5; 14 bases fit TRBD2. The junction had 7 bases not matched to a gene; V was cut back by 5 bases and J by 5 bases. Germline loops: CDR1 SEHNR, CDR2 FQNEAQ (reference sequence). The CDR3 runs to 16 residues.

The genes are TRBV19 and TRBJ2-7; D unresolved. V dropped 3 bases and J dropped 2 bases, with 11 bases sitting between them. CDR3 length: 14 residues. Germline assignment: CDR1 LNHDA and CDR2 SQIVND (reference sequence). This CDR3 is CASSIEVLAYEQYF. DNA of the CDR3: TGTGCCAGTAGTATTGAGGTTCTAGCCTACGAGCAGTACTTC.

This clone came up once. The rearrangement uses TRBV6-1 and TRBJ2-3; 9 nucleotides align to TRBD2. Germline loops: CDR1 MNHNS, CDR2 SASEGT. J was trimmed by 2 bases and V by 2 bases; bases with no gene match: 5. The CDR3 has 16 amino acids. The CDR3 loop reads CASSEIGGGATDTQYF. CDR3 DNA: TGTGCCAGCAGTGAAATCGGCGGGGGGGCCACAGATACGCAGTATTTT.

This clone appeared once. The chain links TRBV4-2 to TRBJ2-7; no clear D. The V end was cut by 0 bases, the J end by 9 bases, with 12 bases between. Per germline, CDR1 LGHNA and CDR2 YNFKEQ. The CDR3 sequence is 13 residues long. CDR3 amino acids: CASSQDRQVVQYF. The CDR3 DNA follows: TGTGCCAGCAGCCAAGATCGCCAGGTGGTGCAGTACTTC.

This clone has only a few counts. The rearrangement joins TRBV29-1 to TRBJ2-1; TRBD1 agrees at 10 bases. Germline assignment: CDR1 SQVTM and CDR2 ANQGSEA. This CDR3 region has 12 residues. CDR3 loop: CSQSGQGTEQFF. The CDR3 nucleotides read TGCAGTCAGTCGGGACAGGGGACTGAGCAGTTCTTC.

The chain recombines TRBV7-8 with TRBJ2-1; D is perhaps TRBD2 (5 bases). Germline CDR1 is SGHVS and CDR2 is FQNEAQ. The CDR3 consists of 19 residues. The V end lost 2 bases, the J end lost 3 bases, and 23 bases lay between the germline ends. The CDR3 region has the DNA TGTGCCAGCAGCTTATTCTTGCAGGTATCCGAGCGGTTCTACAATGAGCAGTTCTTC. This translates into CASSLFLQVSERFYNEQFF.

The gene calls are TRBV7-3 and TRBJ2-2; possible D gene TRBD2, 5 bases. The CDR3 spans 14 residues. CDR1 is SGHTA, CDR2 FQGTGA, per germline. Trimming removed 6 bases from V and 5 bases from J, with 13 bases in between. CDR3 amino acids: CASSRLRETGELFF. For the CDR3, the DNA is TGTGCCAGCAGTCGTCTACGGGAAACCGGGGAGCTGTTTTTT.

The chain couples TRBV5-5 to TRBJ1-5, with a tentative D call TRBD1 (5 bases). With 0 bases removed from V and 3 bases from J, the gap between germline ends came to 10 bases. The CDR3 has 15 residues. In germline, CDR1 is SGHKS, CDR2 YYEKEE (reference sequence). Written as DNA, the CDR3 is TGTGCCAGCAGCTTGGATTGGGGGGACAATCAGCCCCAGCATTTT. It encodes CASSLDWGDNQPQHF.

The chain carries TRBV27 and TRBJ1-2; the D gene is possibly TRBD1 (5 bases). V dropped 4 bases and J dropped 4 bases, with 13 bases sitting between them. The V gene's germline CDR1 is MNHEY and CDR2 SMNVEV (reference sequence). This CDR3 is 14 amino acids long. The CDR3 protein is CASSSRAGLYGYTF. CDR3 in DNA: TGTGCCAGCAGTTCTCGGGCAGGGCTCTATGGCTACACCTTC.

This clone showed up just once. This rearrangement joins TRBV25-1 to TRBJ1-1; no firm D call. Per germline, CDR1 MGHDK and CDR2 SYGVNS. The CDR3 spans 14 residues. The V end lost 3 bases, the J end lost 4 bases, and 12 bases lay between the germline ends. CDR3 DNA sequence: TGTGCCAGCAGTGATCATGGGGAGAGCACTGAAGCTTTCTTT. It codes for CASSDHGESTEAFF.

V gene TRBV28 combines with J gene TRBJ1-3; D remains ambiguous. The germline gives CDR1 MDHEN, CDR2 SYDVKM. The CDR3 extends over 14 amino acids. V was pared by 3 bases and J by 3 bases, with 9 bases between. CDR3 sequence: CASSLLQSGNTIYF. CDR3 in DNA: TGTGCCAGCAGTTTGTTACAGAGTGGAAACACCATATATTTT.

The chain is built from TRBV19 and TRBJ1-1, with D tentatively TRBD1 (5 bases). The CDR3 runs to 18 residues. Germline lookup yields CDR1 LNHDA and CDR2 SQIVND (reference sequence). Trimming shortened V by 3 bases and J by 1 base, and 21 bases separated the two germline ends. CDR3 sequence (DNA): TGTGCCAGTAGTATCCGACAGACGGGACTCCCGAGGAACACTGAAGCTTTCTTT. This gives the protein CASSIRQTGLPRNTEAFF.

The chain is built from TRBV19 and TRBJ1-2, with a possible D match to TRBD1 (6 bases). Looked up from germline, CDR1 is LNHDA and CDR2 is SQIVND (reference sequence). The ends were cut back, 1 base at V and 4 bases at J, with 13 bases in the middle. The CDR3 extends over 15 amino acids. The CDR3: CASSIGGQYFYGYTF. The CDR3 DNA sequence: TGTGCCAGTAGTATAGGGGGACAATACTTCTATGGCTACACCTTC.

This clone was picked up a small number of times. This sample also contains other DNA sequences that code for the same CDR3. This chain connects TRBV6-4 to TRBJ2-3, with 10 bases lining up with TRBD1. Germline V CDR1 and CDR2: MRHNA, SNTAGT. The CDR3 runs to 15 residues. J lost 1 base, V lost 3 bases, and 1 base had no gene match. CDR3 sequence (DNA): TGTGCCAGCAGTGAGGGGACAGGGGGCACAGATACGCAGTATTTT. It specifies CASSEGTGGTDTQYF.

CDR3 in amino acids: CASTLGGNTEAFF. Written as DNA, the CDR3 is TGTGCCAGCACCCTGGGGGGGAACACTGAAGCTTTCTTT. The chain recombines TRBV5-8 with TRBJ1-1; D is perhaps TRBD1 (5 bases). The germline V gene encodes CDR1 SGHTS and CDR2 YDEGEE. The CDR3 sequence is 13 residues long. V was trimmed by 6 bases and J by 1 base, leaving 10 bases between them.

The gene calls are TRBV2 and TRBJ2-1, with TRBD2 identical over 12 bases. This CDR3 is 16 amino acids long. Germline V CDR1 and CDR2: SNHLY, FYNNEI. With V trimmed by 0 bases and J by 8 bases, 5 bases remained unmatched. The CDR3, as DNA: TGTGCCAGCAGTGAAGCGCTAGCGGGGGGGCGGGATGAGCAGTTCTTC. It specifies CASSEALAGGRDEQFF.

This clone occurred once. The V gene is TRBV4-3, the J gene TRBJ2-2; D remains unclear. V lost 0 bases, J lost 2 bases, and 10 bases lay in between. CDR1 and CDR2 from the germline V gene are LGHNA and YSLEER. The CDR3 has 16 residues. The DNA of the CDR3 is TGCGCCAGCAGCCAAGAATTTCCATCCAACACCGGGGAGCTGTTTTTT. The encoded protein is CASSQEFPSNTGELFF.

This clone was counted only a few times. The CDR3 DNA sequence: TGTGCCAGCAGCTCGGGGGGGCCCGAGACTAGCTACGAGCAGTACTTC. It is translated as CASSSGGPETSYEQYF. This chain links TRBV5-4 with TRBJ2-7, with 8 bases aligning to TRBD2. Losses at the gene ends were 3 bases for V and 3 bases for J; bases not matched to a gene: 11. CDR3 length equals 16 residues. Germline V CDR1 and CDR2: SGHNT, YYREEE (reference sequence).

This chain connects TRBV7-4 to TRBJ2-5; either TRBD1 or TRBD2 may fit D (5 bases each). CDR1 and CDR2 from the germline V gene are SGHVT and SQSDAQ. Deletions cut 5 bases from V and 5 bases from J, with 15 bases between. CDR3 length equals 14 residues. CDR3 loop: CASSPRQRRETQYF. The CDR3 bases are TGTGCCAGCAGCCCCAGACAGCGGAGGGAGACCCAGTACTTC.

In DNA form, the CDR3 reads TGTGCCAGCAGTGAAAAGTCATACGGCAGGGACAAACATCAGTACTTC. As protein: CASSEKSYGRDKHQYF. V gene TRBV6-1 combines with J gene TRBJ2-4, with D tentatively TRBD1 (6 bases). The length of the CDR3 is 16 residues. Germline CDR1 is MNHNS and CDR2 is SASEGT. With 2 bases removed from V and 12 bases from J, the gap between germline ends came to 23 bases.